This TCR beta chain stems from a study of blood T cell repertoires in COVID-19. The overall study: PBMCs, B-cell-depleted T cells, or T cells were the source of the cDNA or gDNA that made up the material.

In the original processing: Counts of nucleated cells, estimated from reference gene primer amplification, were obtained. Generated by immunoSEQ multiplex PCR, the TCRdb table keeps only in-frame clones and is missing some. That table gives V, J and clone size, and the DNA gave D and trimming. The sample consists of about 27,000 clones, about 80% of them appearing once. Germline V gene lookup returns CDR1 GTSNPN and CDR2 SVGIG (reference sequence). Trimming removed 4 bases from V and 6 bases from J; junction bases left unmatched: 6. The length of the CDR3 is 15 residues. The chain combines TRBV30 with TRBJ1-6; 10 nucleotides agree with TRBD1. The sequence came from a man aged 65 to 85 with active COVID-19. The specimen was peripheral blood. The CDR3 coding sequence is TGTGCCTGGACAGGACAGGGGGTCCGTAATTCACCCCTCCACTTT. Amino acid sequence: CAWTGQGVRNSPLHF.